The 31 T cell receptor beta chains reported below all come from one sample, sequenced in a study of T-cell reconstitution after alpha-beta-depleted transplantation in children. During its preparation, the TCRbeta library received unique molecular identifiers. TCRdb re-analysed the PCR reads in MiXCR, keeping a single row per CDR3 protein. The table shows more than 200,000 distinct CDR3 sequences, with roughly 25% occurring only once. The sample consisted of PBMCs, taken before TCRalphabeta/CD19-depleted stem cell transplant. Source of these receptors: a girl aged 2-10 years with Fanconi anemia, due to receive a stem cell transplant.

This clonotype was observed a few times. J is TRBJ1-2 and V is TRBV20-1; D gene unclear. This CDR3 contains 12 residues. The V end was cut by 6 bases, the J end by 2 bases, with 10 bases between. Germline CDR1 reads DFQATT; CDR2 reads SNEGSKA (reference sequence). CDR3 nucleotide sequence: TGCAGTGCCAAGCTCCTGAACTATGGCTACACCTTC. It translates to CSAKLLNYGYTF.

There are a few counts of this clonotype. This rearrangement joins TRBV20-1 to TRBJ2-5; tentatively, D is TRBD1 (5 bases). The germline gives CDR1 DFQATT, CDR2 SNEGSKA (reference sequence). V lost 2 bases, J lost 2 bases, and 24 bases lay in between. There are 18 residues in the CDR3. CDR3 nucleotides: TGCAGTGCTAGATCTCAGGGTGTCCAACTGGCGGTTCAAGAGACCCAGTACTTC. The encoded protein is CSARSQGVQLAVQETQYF.

This clonotype occurred many times. V is TRBV10-3 and J is TRBJ2-1; 11 nucleotides line up with TRBD2. The germline V gene has CDR1 ENHRY and CDR2 SYGVKD. CDR3 length equals 14 residues. J lost 4 bases, V lost 6 bases, and 2 bases had no gene match. This chain's CDR3 is CAIRGLAEYNEQFF. CDR3 nucleotides: TGTGCCATCAGGGGACTAGCGGAGTACAATGAGCAGTTCTTC.

The chain couples TRBV6-6 to TRBJ2-3; no clear D gene. The CDR3 totals 9 residues. Germline CDR1 reads MNHNY; CDR2 reads SVGAGI (reference sequence). Trimming removed 11 bases at V and 6 bases at J, with 6 bases between. DNA of the CDR3: TGTGCCGCCGGGGATACGCAGTATTTT. The encoded protein is CAAGDTQYF.

In this sample, this clonotype turned up many times. The rearrangement uses TRBV10-2 and TRBJ2-1; TRBD1 matches 8 bases. Germline V CDR1 and CDR2: WSHSY, SAAADI. The trim removed 5 bases at V and 2 bases at J, leaving 20 bases unmatched. This CDR3 comprises 20 residues. The CDR3 region is CASSTSGGRASYPPYNEQFF. The CDR3 DNA reads as TGCGCCAGCAGTACATCAGGGGGCAGGGCTAGCTATCCACCCTACAATGAGCAGTTCTTC.

This clonotype has ten or more counts. The V and J genes are TRBV7-2 and TRBJ2-7, with D tentatively TRBD1 (6 bases). V shed 2 bases and J shed 6 bases, with 11 bases lying between them. The CDR3 totals 13 residues. Per the germline V gene, CDR1 is SGHTA and CDR2 is FQGNSA. Here the CDR3 reads CASSLHRVPEQYF. The CDR3 DNA reads as TGTGCCAGCAGCTTACACAGGGTCCCCGAGCAGTACTTC.

At least ten counts were recorded for this clonotype. V gene TRBV6-5 combines with J gene TRBJ2-1; D is unclear. CDR1 is MNHEY and CDR2 is SVGAGI in the germline V gene. The CDR3 loop spans 15 amino acids. Trimming removed 2 bases from V and 1 base from J, with 9 bases in between. CDR3 sequence (DNA): TGTGCCAGCAGTTACGGGCTCGGTTCCTACAATGAGCAGTTCTTC. This gives the protein CASSYGLGSYNEQFF.

A note on this clonotype: A much larger clone lies one base from this, so it may be a read error. Since the CDR3 does not end with the conserved phenylalanine or tryptophan, this likely comes from a read error. The chain employs TRBV5-1 and TRBJ2-1, with 10 bases fitting TRBD2. Germline V lookup: CDR1 SGHRS, CDR2 YFSETQ. V shed 3 bases and J 6 bases; nucleotides not matched to a gene: 9. This CDR3 comprises 16 residues. The CDR3 sequence: CASSWVAGGLRNEQFY. CDR3 in DNA: TGCGCCAGCAGCTGGGTAGCGGGAGGTCTACGCAATGAGCAGTTCTAC.

The gene calls are TRBV20-1 and TRBJ2-2; TRBD1 aligns across 12 bases. Germline CDR1 DFQATT, CDR2 SNEGSKA (reference sequence). After removal of 5 bases from V and 7 bases from J, the junction contained 8 bases not matched to a gene. The CDR3 sequence is 15 residues long. CDR3 in DNA: TGCAGTGCTTCCCGGGACAGGGGGCTGAACGGGGAGCTGTTTTTT. Amino acids: CSASRDRGLNGELFF.

This clonotype was detected only a few times. This sequence joins TRBV20-1 and TRBJ2-1; 9 nucleotides align to TRBD2. CDR1 is DFQATT, CDR2 SNEGSKA, per germline (reference sequence). There are 15 residues in the CDR3. The V segment lost 1 base and the J segment 8 bases; nucleotides outside the gene matches: 9. For the CDR3, the DNA is TGCAGTGCTAGAGGGGTAGCGGGAGCTTCGGATGAGCAGTTCTTC. It specifies CSARGVAGASDEQFF.

This clonotype was observed a few times. The rearrangement links TRBV5-1 to TRBJ2-1; TRBD2 aligns across 10 bases. Trimming removed 6 bases from V and 6 bases from J; junction bases left unmatched: 3. The CDR3 is 13 amino acids. Per the germline V gene, CDR1 is SGHRS and CDR2 is YFSETQ. The CDR3 nucleotides read TGCGCCAGCACTAGCGGGAGTCCCAATGAGCAGTTCTTC. Protein product: CASTSGSPNEQFF.

V gene TRBV5-1 combines with J gene TRBJ2-7, with 7 nucleotides matching TRBD2. Germline loops: CDR1 SGHRS, CDR2 YFSETQ. V dropped 5 bases and J dropped 2; count of bases not matched to a gene: 7. The CDR3 runs to 14 residues. This chain's CDR3 is CASRSGAYTYEQYF. Written as DNA, the CDR3 is TGCGCCAGCAGAAGCGGGGCGTATACCTACGAGCAGTACTTC. Combining the CDR3 with reference TRBV5-1 and TRBJ2-7 gives the whole variable domain KAGVTQTPRYLIKTRGQQVTLSCSPISGHRSVSWYQQTPGQGLQFLFEYFSETQRNKGNFPGRFSGRQFSNSRSEMNVSTLELGDSALYLCASRSGAYTYEQYFGPGTRLTVT.

The V and J genes are TRBV12-3 or TRBV12-4 and TRBJ1-1, with TRBD1 matching 7 bases. V trimming: 6 bases; J trimming: 10 bases; junction bases outside the gene matches: 5. The CDR3 is made up of 11 amino acids. CDR3 amino acids: CASRRQGGAFF. The CDR3 coding sequence is TGTGCCAGCAGGAGACAGGGAGGAGCTTTCTTT.

This chain joins TRBV4-1 and TRBJ2-7; perhaps TRBD2 as D (5 bases). This CDR3 contains 17 residues. CDR1 and CDR2 (germline): MGHRA, YSYEKL. The V gene lost 4 bases and the J gene lost 3 bases, with 22 bases spanning the gap. CDR3 nucleotides: TGCGCCAGCAGCCCTGGGGTTCCAGCGGCAGGCAACTACGAGCAGTACTTC. Protein: CASSPGVPAAGNYEQYF.

The chain combines TRBV5-1 with TRBJ2-1, with TRBD2 matching 9 bases. V shed 0 bases and J 3 bases; nucleotides not matched to a gene: 7. The CDR3 is made up of 17 amino acids. The germline V gene has CDR1 SGHRS and CDR2 YFSETQ. The CDR3 here is CASSLVAGGPVYNEQFF. The CDR3 nucleotides read TGCGCCAGCAGCTTGGTGGCGGGGGGGCCGGTCTACAATGAGCAGTTCTTC.

This clonotype has a handful of counts. The chain has TRBV2 and TRBJ2-3, with D unclear. The germline CDR1 and CDR2 sequences are SNHLY and FYNNEI. This CDR3 has 11 residues. V lost 8 bases to trimming and J lost 2 bases, with 5 bases between them. The CDR3 is CASGTTDTQYF. The CDR3 region has the DNA TGTGCCAGCGGAACCACAGATACGCAGTATTTT.

V and J are TRBV5-6 and TRBJ2-2; 9 bases agree with TRBD1. Trimming cost V 8 bases and J 7 bases; bases outside gene matches: 6. The CDR3 is 13 amino acids. Germline loops: CDR1 SGHDT, CDR2 YYEEEE. Written as DNA, the CDR3 is TGTGCCAGGGGCCCGGGACAGGGCGGGGAGCTGTTTTTT. Translating it yields CARGPGQGGELFF.

V gene TRBV20-1 combines with J gene TRBJ1-2; the D is unclear. The germline V and J ends were trimmed by 6 bases and 4 bases, with 18 bases remaining between them. The germline CDR1 and CDR2 sequences are DFQATT and SNEGSKA (reference sequence). The CDR3 sequence is 14 residues long. CDR3 in DNA: TGCAGTGCCGAGCCCCCCTATGGTGGCTATGGCTACACCTTC. Translated: CSAEPPYGGYGYTF.

The gene calls are TRBV28 and TRBJ2-3, with TRBD1 identical over 8 bases. Germline V gene data show CDR1 as MDHEN and CDR2 as SYDVKM. The CDR3 is 14 residues long. V lost 5 bases, J lost 11 bases, and 12 bases stayed unmatched. This chain's CDR3 is CASSTKIRQGLQYF. CDR3 DNA sequence: TGTGCCAGCAGTACCAAAATACGACAGGGGTTGCAGTATTTT.

The V gene is TRBV20-1, the J gene TRBJ2-1, with 7 bases that match TRBD1. In germline, CDR1 is DFQATT, CDR2 SNEGSKA (reference sequence). Losses at the gene ends were 1 base for V and 4 bases for J; bases not matched to a gene: 10. The CDR3 has 16 amino acids. The CDR3 DNA reads TGCAGTGCTAGAGGCAGACAGGGTAGGAGATACAATGAGCAGTTCTTC. Translating gives CSARGRQGRRYNEQFF.

J is TRBJ2-2 and V is TRBV2; possible D gene TRBD1, 6 bases. The CDR3 is made up of 14 amino acids. The germline CDR1 and CDR2 sequences are SNHLY and FYNNEI. Trimming removed 1 base at V and 5 bases at J, with 8 bases between. This chain's CDR3 is CASSEGTVTGELFF. CDR3 coding DNA: TGTGCCAGCAGTGAAGGGACAGTGACCGGGGAGCTGTTTTTT.

There are many counts of this clonotype. This chain links TRBV29-1 with TRBJ2-7, with D possibly TRBD1 on 6 matching bases. Per germline, CDR1 SQVTM and CDR2 ANQGSEA. V lost 6 bases and J 7 bases, leaving 16 bases between the germline ends. CDR3 length equals 12 residues. This CDR3 reads CSVELYREEQYF. In nucleotides, the CDR3 is TGCAGCGTCGAGTTATACAGGGAAGAGCAGTACTTC.

This clonotype was detected many times. The chain couples TRBV20-1 to TRBJ1-5; 7 bases match TRBD1. J gave up 7 bases and V 6 bases, and 9 bases lay outside the gene matches. The CDR3 is made up of 13 amino acids. From germline, CDR1 is DFQATT and CDR2 SNEGSKA (reference sequence). CDR3 amino acids: CSAVRDSQQPQHF. The DNA for the CDR3 is TGCAGTGCAGTCCGGGACAGTCAGCAGCCCCAGCATTTT.

The genes are TRBV2 and TRBJ2-5; D unresolved. The length of the CDR3 is 15 residues. Trimming cost V 4 bases and J 5 bases, with 17 bases left between them. The V gene's germline CDR1 is SNHLY and CDR2 FYNNEI. This CDR3 is CASSGGIVKGETQYF. CDR3 DNA sequence: TGTGCCAGCAGTGGCGGCATAGTCAAAGGGGAGACCCAGTACTTC.

The chain is built from TRBV7-6 and TRBJ2-2; TRBD1 might be the D (5 bases). This CDR3 region has 15 residues. The germline CDR1 and CDR2 sequences are SGHVS and FNYEAQ. V lost 5 bases and J lost 3, with 13 bases in between. DNA of the CDR3: TGTGCCAGCAGCCCAGGTGGGGCCTACACCGGGGAGCTGTTTTTT. Protein sequence: CASSPGGAYTGELFF.

This clonotype showed up many times. The V gene is TRBV28, the J gene TRBJ2-3, with 10 bases aligning to TRBD2. This CDR3 has 15 amino acids. Germline loops: CDR1 MDHEN, CDR2 SYDVKM. Losses at the gene ends were 10 bases for V and 0 bases for J; bases not matched to a gene: 7. Written as DNA, the CDR3 is TGTGCCACCGTCCTAGCGGGAGTGAGCACAGATACGCAGTATTTT. Protein product: CATVLAGVSTDTQYF.

The chain has TRBV15 and TRBJ2-4, with D perhaps TRBD1 (5 bases). Trimming took off 2 bases at V and 5 bases at J, with 16 bases between the two ends. The CDR3 is 16 residues long. The germline gives CDR1 LNHNV, CDR2 YYDKDF (reference sequence). The CDR3 loop reads CATSRFREFGENIQYF. The CDR3, as DNA: TGTGCCACCAGCAGATTCAGGGAATTTGGGGAAAACATTCAGTACTTC.

The rearrangement links TRBV4-2 to TRBJ2-5; TRBD2 agrees at 8 bases. Germline lookup yields CDR1 LGHNA and CDR2 YNFKEQ. The length of the CDR3 is 20 residues. Losses at the gene ends were 0 bases for V and 10 bases for J; bases not matched to a gene: 25. The CDR3 loop reads CASSQDDILTTSALLEVQYF. Written as DNA, the CDR3 is TGTGCCAGCAGCCAAGACGACATTTTAACGACTAGCGCGCTTTTGGAGGTCCAGTACTTC.

This clonotype was observed a few times. The chain has TRBV20-1 and TRBJ1-5; D is unresolved. The V end was cut by 4 bases, the J end by 0 bases, with 10 bases between. Germline V gives CDR1 DFQATT, CDR2 SNEGSKA (reference sequence). CDR3 length equals 14 residues. CDR3 residues: CSAIEFYSNQPQHF. Written as DNA, the CDR3 is TGCAGTGCTATTGAGTTTTATAGCAATCAGCCCCAGCATTTT.

This clonotype occurred many times. The rearrangement uses TRBV7-8 and TRBJ2-5, with D uncertain. The CDR3 consists of 15 residues. CDR1 SGHVS and CDR2 FQNEAQ come from the germline V gene. V was cut by 6 bases and J by 1 base, with 15 bases left in between. The CDR3 protein is CASSRKRTLQETQYF. The CDR3 DNA sequence: TGTGCCAGCAGTCGAAAAAGGACGCTCCAAGAGACCCAGTACTTC.

The chain recombines TRBV29-1 with TRBJ2-3, with 10 bases aligning to TRBD2. The CDR3 covers 16 residues. J lost 2 bases, V lost 3 bases, and 8 bases had no gene match. Germline CDR1 reads SQVTM; CDR2 reads ANQGSEA. CDR3 protein: CSVDEREGRNTDTQYF. Written as DNA, the CDR3 is TGCAGCGTTGATGAGCGGGAGGGAAGGAACACAGATACGCAGTATTTT.